Following are 8 T cell receptor beta chains from one sample sequenced in a study of blood T cell repertoires in COVID-19. Produced via immunoSEQ multiplex PCR; TCRdb's table is partial and in-frame only. The sample contains 250,000 to 350,000 clones, approximately 91% of which appear only once. The sequenced sample was peripheral blood. The receptor source for this set is a young man with active or convalescent COVID-19.

This clone was seen a few times. The rearrangement joins TRBV18 to TRBJ1-3, with TRBD1 matching 8 bases. The junction had 9 bases not matched to a gene; V was cut back by 2 bases and J by 0 bases. There are 18 residues in the CDR3. Germline V gives CDR1 KGHSH, CDR2 LQKENI. The CDR3 nucleotides read TGTGCCAGCTCACCAAACACCCTAACAGGGGGCTCTGGAAACACCATATATTTT. Amino acid sequence: CASSPNTLTGGSGNTIYF.

V usage is TRBV25-1 and J usage is TRBJ1-1; D gene unclear. Germline CDR1 is MGHDK and CDR2 is SYGVNS. With 4 bases removed from V and 5 bases from J, the gap between germline ends came to 11 bases. The CDR3 loop spans 13 amino acids. The CDR3 DNA sequence: TGTGCCAGCAGTGCCGGTTTGAGGACTGAAGCTTTCTTT. The encoded protein is CASSAGLRTEAFF.

This chain uses TRBV4-1 with TRBJ2-1, with TRBD2 matching over 10 bases. Per the germline V gene, CDR1 is MGHRA and CDR2 is YSYEKL. Unmatched junction bases numbered 11, after V lost 2 bases and J lost 7 bases. CDR3 length equals 17 residues. The CDR3 is CASSQRMTSGPRNEQFF. The DNA for the CDR3 is TGCGCCAGCAGCCAACGTATGACTAGCGGGCCGCGGAATGAGCAGTTCTTC.

This clone showed up just a few times. V usage is TRBV3-1 (or the pseudogene TRBV3-2) and J usage is TRBJ2-2; 7 bases line up with TRBD2. The CDR3 is 16 amino acids. Germline CDR1 and CDR2: LGHDT and YNNKEL (reference sequence). With 11 bases clipped from V and 0 bases from J, the junction kept 12 bases outside the gene matches. CDR3 coding DNA: TGTGCCGCCCACTTTAAACTAGCGTCGAACACCGGGGAGCTGTTTTTT. As protein: CAAHFKLASNTGELFF.

The rearrangement uses TRBV7-9 and TRBJ2-5, with TRBD1 matching 12 bases. Losses at the gene ends were 5 bases for V and 6 bases for J; bases not matched to a gene: 13. The CDR3 is 17 residues long. Germline V gene sequence: CDR1 SEHNR, CDR2 FQNEAQ (reference sequence). The CDR3, as DNA: TGTGCCAGCAGCCCCCCCCTCGTGGGACAGGGGGCTAAGACCCAGTACTTC. Amino acid sequence: CASSPPLVGQGAKTQYF.

The V call is TRBV2, the J call TRBJ2-3; 8 nucleotides line up with TRBD1. J lost 0 bases, V lost 7 bases, and 6 bases had no gene match. The CDR3 runs to 15 residues. Germline assignment: CDR1 SNHLY and CDR2 FYNNEI. The CDR3 bases are TGTGCCAGCACTATAGGACAGGGTAGCACAGATACGCAGTATTTT. Translated: CASTIGQGSTDTQYF.

V gene TRBV24-1 combines with J gene TRBJ2-3; no clear D. CDR1 and CDR2 (germline): KGHDR, SFDVKD. V shed 1 base and J shed 1 base, with 11 bases lying between them. The CDR3 consists of 16 residues. This CDR3 reads CATSDLDRTGTDTQYF. As DNA, the CDR3 is TGTGCCACCAGTGATTTAGATCGCACAGGCACAGATACGCAGTATTTT.

The chain carries TRBV25-1 and TRBJ1-2; 10 bases are a match to TRBD1. V shed 6 bases and J 7 bases; nucleotides not matched to a gene: 11. CDR3 length: 15 amino acids. CDR1 and CDR2 from the germline V gene are MGHDK and SYGVNS. The CDR3 DNA sequence: TGTGCCAGCAGAGTTAGTAGGGACAGGGGAGGTGGCTACACCTTC. Its translation is CASRVSRDRGGGYTF.